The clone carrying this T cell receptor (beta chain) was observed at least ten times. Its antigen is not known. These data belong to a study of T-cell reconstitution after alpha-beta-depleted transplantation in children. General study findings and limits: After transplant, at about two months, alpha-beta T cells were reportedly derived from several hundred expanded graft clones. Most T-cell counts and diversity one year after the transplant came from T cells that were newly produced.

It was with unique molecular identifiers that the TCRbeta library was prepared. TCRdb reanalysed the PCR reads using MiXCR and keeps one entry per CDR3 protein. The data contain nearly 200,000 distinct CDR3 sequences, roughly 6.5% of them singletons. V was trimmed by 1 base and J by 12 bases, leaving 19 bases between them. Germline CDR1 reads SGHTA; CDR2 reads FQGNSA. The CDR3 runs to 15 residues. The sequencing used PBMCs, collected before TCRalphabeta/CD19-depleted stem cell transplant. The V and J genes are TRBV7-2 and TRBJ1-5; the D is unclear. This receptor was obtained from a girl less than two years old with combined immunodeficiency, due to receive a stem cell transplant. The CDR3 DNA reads TGTGCCAGCAGCTTAGAGAATAGGCCCGTCGGCCACCAGCATTTT. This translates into CASSLENRPVGHQHF.